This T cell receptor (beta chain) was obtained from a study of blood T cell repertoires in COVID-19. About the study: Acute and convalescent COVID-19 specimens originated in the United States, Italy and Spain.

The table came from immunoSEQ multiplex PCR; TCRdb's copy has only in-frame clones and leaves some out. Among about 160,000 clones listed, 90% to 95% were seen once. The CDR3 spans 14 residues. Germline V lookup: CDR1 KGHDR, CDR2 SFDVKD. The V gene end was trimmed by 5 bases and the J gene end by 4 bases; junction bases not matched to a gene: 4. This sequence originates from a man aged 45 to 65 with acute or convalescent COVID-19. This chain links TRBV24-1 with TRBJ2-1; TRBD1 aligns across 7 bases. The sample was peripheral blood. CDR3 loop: CATSAGGIYNEQFF. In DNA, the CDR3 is TGTGCCACCAGTGCAGGGGGTATATACAATGAGCAGTTCTTC.